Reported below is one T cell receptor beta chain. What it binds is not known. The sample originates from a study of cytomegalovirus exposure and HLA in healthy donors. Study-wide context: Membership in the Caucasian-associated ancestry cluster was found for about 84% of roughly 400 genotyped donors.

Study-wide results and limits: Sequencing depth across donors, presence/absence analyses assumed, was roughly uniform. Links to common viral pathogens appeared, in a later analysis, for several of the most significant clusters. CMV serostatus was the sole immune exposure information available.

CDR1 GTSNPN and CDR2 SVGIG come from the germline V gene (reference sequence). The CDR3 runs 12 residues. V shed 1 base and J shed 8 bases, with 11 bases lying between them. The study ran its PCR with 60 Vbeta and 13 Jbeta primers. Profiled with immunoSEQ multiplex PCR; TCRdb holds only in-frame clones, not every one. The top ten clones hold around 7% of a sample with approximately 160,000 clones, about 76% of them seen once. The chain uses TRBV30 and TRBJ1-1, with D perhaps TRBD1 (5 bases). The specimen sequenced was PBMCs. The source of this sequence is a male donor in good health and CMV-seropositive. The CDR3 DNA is TGTGCCTGGAGTGAACCACAGGCAGAAGCTTTCTTT. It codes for CAWSEPQAEAFF.